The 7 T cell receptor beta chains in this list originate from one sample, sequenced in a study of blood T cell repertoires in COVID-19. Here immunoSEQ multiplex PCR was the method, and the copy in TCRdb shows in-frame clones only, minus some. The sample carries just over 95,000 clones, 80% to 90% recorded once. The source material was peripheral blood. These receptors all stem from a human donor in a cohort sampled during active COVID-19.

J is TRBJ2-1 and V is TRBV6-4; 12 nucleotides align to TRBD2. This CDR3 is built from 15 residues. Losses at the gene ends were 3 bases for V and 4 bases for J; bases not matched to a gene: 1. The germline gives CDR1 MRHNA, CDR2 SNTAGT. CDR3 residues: CASSELAGGYNEQFF. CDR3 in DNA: TGTGCCAGCAGTGAACTAGCGGGAGGTTACAATGAGCAGTTCTTC.

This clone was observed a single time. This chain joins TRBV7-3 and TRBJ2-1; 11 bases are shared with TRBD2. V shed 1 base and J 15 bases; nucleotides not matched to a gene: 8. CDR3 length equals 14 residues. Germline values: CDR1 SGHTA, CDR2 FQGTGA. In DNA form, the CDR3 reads TGTGCCAGCAGCTTAAATGGGGGACTAGCGGCTCTGTTCTTC. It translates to CASSLNGGLAALFF. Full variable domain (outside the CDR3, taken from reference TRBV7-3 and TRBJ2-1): GAGVSQTPSNKVTEKGKYVELRCDPISGHTALYWYRQSLGQGPEFLIYFQGTGAADDSGLPNDRFFAVRPEGSVSTLKIQRTERGDSAVYLCASSLNGGLAALFFGPGTRLTVL.

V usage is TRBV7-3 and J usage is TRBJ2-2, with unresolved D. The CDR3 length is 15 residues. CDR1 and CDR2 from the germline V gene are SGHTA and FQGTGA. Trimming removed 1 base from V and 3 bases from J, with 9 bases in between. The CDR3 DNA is TGTGCCAGCAGCTTAAGTCAGGCCTACACCGGGGAGCTGTTTTTT. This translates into CASSLSQAYTGELFF. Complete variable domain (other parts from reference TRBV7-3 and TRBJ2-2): GAGVSQTPSNKVTEKGKYVELRCDPISGHTALYWYRQSLGQGPEFLIYFQGTGAADDSGLPNDRFFAVRPEGSVSTLKIQRTERGDSAVYLCASSLSQAYTGELFFGEGSRLTVL.

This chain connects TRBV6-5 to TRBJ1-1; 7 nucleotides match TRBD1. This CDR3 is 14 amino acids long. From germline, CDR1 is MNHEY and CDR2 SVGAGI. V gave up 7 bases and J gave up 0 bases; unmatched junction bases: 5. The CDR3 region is CASTRGWVNTEAFF. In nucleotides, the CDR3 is TGTGCCAGCACCAGGGGGTGGGTGAACACTGAAGCTTTCTTT.

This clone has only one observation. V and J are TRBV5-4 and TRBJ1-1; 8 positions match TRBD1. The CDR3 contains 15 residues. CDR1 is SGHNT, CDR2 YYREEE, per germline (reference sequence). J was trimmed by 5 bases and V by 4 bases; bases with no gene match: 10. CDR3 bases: TGTGCCAGCAGCGCTCCCAGGGGGCAGGGAACTGAAGCTTTCTTT. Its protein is CASSAPRGQGTEAFF. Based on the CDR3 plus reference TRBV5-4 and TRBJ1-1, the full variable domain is ETGVTQSPTHLIKTRGQQVTLRCSSQSGHNTVSWYQQALGQGPQFIFQYYREEENGRGNFPPRFSGLQFPNYSSELNVNALELDDSALYLCASSAPRGQGTEAFFGQGTRLTVV.

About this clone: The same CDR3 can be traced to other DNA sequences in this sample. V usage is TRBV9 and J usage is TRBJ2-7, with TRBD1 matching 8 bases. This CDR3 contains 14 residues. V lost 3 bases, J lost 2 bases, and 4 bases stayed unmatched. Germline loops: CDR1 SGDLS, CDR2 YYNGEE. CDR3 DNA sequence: TGTGCCAGCAGCGCCGGGACAGGCACCTACGAGCAGTACTTC. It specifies CASSAGTGTYEQYF.

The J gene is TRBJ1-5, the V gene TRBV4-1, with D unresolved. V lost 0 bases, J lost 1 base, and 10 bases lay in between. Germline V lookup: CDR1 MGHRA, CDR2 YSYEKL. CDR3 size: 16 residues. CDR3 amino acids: CASSQDLSRSNQPQHF. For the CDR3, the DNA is TGCGCCAGCAGCCAAGATCTTTCCAGGAGCAATCAGCCCCAGCATTTT.